These 21 T cell receptor beta chains were sequenced from one sample in a study of shared clonotypes between healthy human individuals. Profiled with immunoSEQ multiplex PCR; TCRdb holds only in-frame clones, not every one. The table shows approximately 740,000 clones, with 85% to 95% occurring only once. Naive CD8 populations comprised CD45RO-negative cells positively selected for CCR7, excluding terminally differentiated effector memory CD45RA+ cells. Sequenced: naive CD8+ T cells sorted from blood. The origin of the receptors is a man aged 30-40 years in good health.

The chain joins TRBV27 to TRBJ2-1, with D uncertain. The CDR3 is 13 amino acids. V lost 2 bases, J lost 7 bases, and 9 bases lay in between. CDR1 and CDR2 (germline): MNHEY, SMNVEV (reference sequence). The CDR3 is CASSLRLINEQFF. The CDR3 DNA sequence: TGTGCCAGCAGTTTAAGGCTCATTAATGAGCAGTTCTTC.

This clone was counted a single time. This chain links TRBV5-5 with TRBJ2-7; TRBD1 matches 9 bases. The length of the CDR3 is 15 residues. The junction had 6 bases not matched to a gene; V was cut back by 4 bases and J by 1 base. Per the germline V gene, CDR1 is SGHKS and CDR2 is YYEKEE (reference sequence). The CDR3 region has the DNA TGTGCCAGCAGCCCGGGACAGGGAAGGTCCTACGAGCAGTACTTC. As protein: CASSPGQGRSYEQYF. Combining the CDR3 with reference TRBV5-5 and TRBJ2-7 gives the whole variable domain DAGVTQSPTHLIKTRGQQVTLRCSPISGHKSVSWYQQVLGQGPQFIFQYYEKEERGRGNFPDRFSARQFPNYSSELNVNALLLGDSALYLCASSPGQGRSYEQYFGPGTRLTVT.

The chain recombines TRBV30 with TRBJ2-1, with D perhaps TRBD1 (5 bases). Germline assignment: CDR1 GTSNPN and CDR2 SVGIG (reference sequence). The CDR3 has 15 residues. Deletions cut 0 bases from V and 4 bases from J, with 13 bases between. CDR3 DNA: TGTGCCTGGAGTGTCAACAGGAACCTTTACAATGAGCAGTTCTTC. The encoded protein is CAWSVNRNLYNEQFF.

The CDR3 nucleotides are TGCGCCAGCAGCTCCTGGACAGGGCGTCGCCAAGAGACCCAGTACTTC. Translation: CASSSWTGRRQETQYF. V is TRBV5-1 and J is TRBJ2-5, with 8 bases matching TRBD1. Germline V lookup: CDR1 SGHRS, CDR2 YFSETQ. This CDR3 region has 16 residues. With V trimmed by 3 bases and J by 1 base, 8 bases remained unmatched. Using reference TRBV5-1 and TRBJ2-5 for the parts outside the CDR3, the full variable domain is KAGVTQTPRYLIKTRGQQVTLSCSPISGHRSVSWYQQTPGQGLQFLFEYFSETQRNKGNFPGRFSGRQFSNSRSEMNVSTLELGDSALYLCASSSWTGRRQETQYFGPGTRLLVL.

The V call is TRBV9, the J call TRBJ2-4, with a tentative D call TRBD2 (6 bases). V lost 1 base and J lost 8, with 13 bases in between. CDR1 and CDR2 from the germline V gene are SGDLS and YYNGEE. The CDR3 spans 14 residues. Written as DNA, the CDR3 is TGTGCCAGCAGCGTACACGGGAGTGCGGACATTCAGTACTTC. Residues: CASSVHGSADIQYF. Full variable domain (outside the CDR3, taken from reference TRBV9 and TRBJ2-4): DSGVTQTPKHLITATGQRVTLRCSPRSGDLSVYWYQQSLDQGLQFLIQYYNGEERAKGNILERFSAQQFPDLHSELNLSSLELGDSALYFCASSVHGSADIQYFGAGTRLSVL.

The chain carries TRBV2 and TRBJ1-5, with D tentatively TRBD1 (5 bases). Trimming pared 5 bases from V and 1 base from J, leaving 21 bases between. The V gene's germline CDR1 is SNHLY and CDR2 FYNNEI. The CDR3 consists of 18 residues. The CDR3 sequence is CASSHTGAGAGSNQPQHF. For the CDR3, the DNA is TGTGCCAGCAGTCACACTGGGGCCGGAGCGGGGAGCAATCAGCCCCAGCATTTT.

The chain carries TRBV21-1 and TRBJ1-3; the D call of TRBD1 is as the table states it, not checked on the DNA. TRBV21-1 is a listed pseudogene. The CDR3 has 17 amino acids. Here the CDR3 reads CASSRVRQTDSGNTIYF. CDR3 bases: TGTGCCAGCAGCCGAGTTAGACAGACAGACTCTGGAAACACCATATATTTT.

The chain couples TRBV19 to TRBJ1-3; D uncertain. Trimming removed 3 bases at V and 3 bases at J, with 12 bases between. The CDR3 runs to 15 residues. Germline assignment: CDR1 LNHDA and CDR2 SQIVND (reference sequence). CDR3 in amino acids: CASSIWENDGNTIYF. The CDR3 DNA sequence: TGTGCCAGTAGTATCTGGGAGAATGATGGAAACACCATATATTTT.

The chain uses TRBV27 and TRBJ1-4; possibly TRBD1 for D (5 bases). The CDR3 length is 14 residues. The germline V gene encodes CDR1 MNHEY and CDR2 SMNVEV (reference sequence). V dropped 5 bases and J dropped 4 bases, with 11 bases sitting between them. The CDR3 loop is CASSPRGLNEKLFF. As DNA, the CDR3 is TGTGCCAGCAGTCCGCGGGGACTTAATGAAAAACTGTTTTTT.

The chain is built from TRBV7-9 and TRBJ2-7; the match to TRBD2 covers 7 bases. CDR3 size: 13 residues. With V trimmed by 5 bases and J by 6 bases, 7 bases remained unmatched. Germline V gives CDR1 SEHNR, CDR2 FQNEAQ (reference sequence). The CDR3 DNA reads as TGTGCCAGCAGCACCAGACTAGCCCGCGAGCAGTACTTC. This translates into CASSTRLAREQYF.

The chain combines TRBV27 with TRBJ2-1; no reliable D call. The CDR3 is 13 residues long. Germline V gives CDR1 MNHEY, CDR2 SMNVEV (reference sequence). Trimming removed 8 bases from V and 7 bases from J, with 15 bases in between. This chain's CDR3 is CASHDGVYNEQFF. The CDR3 DNA follows: TGTGCCAGCCACGATGGGGTTTATAATGAGCAGTTCTTC.

The chain joins TRBV11-2 to TRBJ2-5; 8 bases match TRBD2. Germline trimming cut 5 bases from V and 6 bases from J; bases unmatched to any gene: 14. The CDR3 consists of 16 residues. CDR1 SGHAT and CDR2 FQNNGV come from the germline V gene. The CDR3 loop reads CASSHSATSGSKTQYF. CDR3 sequence (DNA): TGTGCCAGCAGCCACAGCGCAACCAGCGGGAGTAAGACCCAGTACTTC.

This chain joins TRBV11-3 and TRBJ2-2, with a weak D call TRBD2 (5 bases). V was pared by 5 bases and J by 0 bases, with 13 bases between. CDR1 and CDR2 (germline): SGHNT, YENEEA. The CDR3 extends over 16 amino acids. For the CDR3, the DNA is TGTGCCAGCAGCGCTCCGCAGGAGGCGAACACCGGGGAGCTGTTTTTT. It is translated as CASSAPQEANTGELFF. Looking up the rest from reference TRBV11-3 and TRBJ2-2 gives the full variable domain: EAGVVQSPRYKIIEKKQPVAFWCNPISGHNTLYWYLQNLGQGPELLIRYENEEAVDDSQLPKDRFSAERLKGVDSTLKIQPAELGDSAVYLCASSAPQEANTGELFFGEGSRLTVL.

A few counts support this clone. V usage is TRBV2 and J usage is TRBJ2-7, with D possibly matching TRBD1 (6 bases). The CDR3 has 12 amino acids. Germline V lookup: CDR1 SNHLY, CDR2 FYNNEI. The V end lost 8 bases, the J end lost 2 bases, and 10 bases lay between the germline ends. The DNA for the CDR3 is TGTGCCAGCCGGGCAGGGGCCTACGAGCAGTACTTC. Translation: CASRAGAYEQYF.

This clone has only one observation. The chain combines TRBV27 with TRBJ2-1; D may be TRBD1 (6 bases). The germline CDR1 and CDR2 sequences are MNHEY and SMNVEV (reference sequence). The CDR3 has 11 amino acids. CDR3 nucleotides: TGTGCGGCAGGGGATTACAATGAGCAGTTCTTC. Translation gives CAAGDYNEQFF.

The V gene is TRBV16, the J gene TRBJ2-1; 9 bases match TRBD2. Trimming took 9 bases from V and 2 from J; bases not matched to a gene: 8. The CDR3 loop spans 15 amino acids. Germline V gene sequence: CDR1 KGHSY, CDR2 FQNENV. In DNA, the CDR3 is TGTGCCAGTAGAGCGGGAGGTTTCGCCTACAATGAGCAGTTCTTC. Amino acids: CASRAGGFAYNEQFF.

V and J are TRBV28 and TRBJ2-7; TRBD2 aligns across 7 bases. This CDR3 comprises 19 residues. The V gene's germline CDR1 is MDHEN and CDR2 SYDVKM. V shed 5 bases and J 3 bases; nucleotides not matched to a gene: 22. CDR3 region: CASSARLANYPIVFYEQYF. CDR3 sequence (DNA): TGTGCCAGCAGTGCACGACTAGCAAACTATCCTATCGTCTTCTACGAGCAGTACTTC.

This chain links TRBV4-1 with TRBJ2-1, with D possibly being TRBD2 (6 bases). The CDR3 is made up of 15 amino acids. Germline-derived CDR1 and CDR2 are MGHRA and YSYEKL. V was pared by 4 bases and J by 10 bases, with 20 bases between. CDR3 sequence reads: CASSLTRVASDEQFF. CDR3 nucleotides: TGCGCCAGCAGCCTAACCAGGGTAGCTAGCGACGAGCAGTTCTTC.

This rearrangement joins TRBV4-3 to TRBJ2-7, with D perhaps assigned TRBD1 or TRBD2 (5 bases each). The germline V gene encodes CDR1 LGHNA and CDR2 YSLEER. This CDR3 region has 15 residues. V was trimmed by 0 bases and J by 4 bases, leaving 13 bases between them. In DNA, the CDR3 is TGCGCCAGCAGCCAAGAGGGGACCCGGGAATACGAGCAGTACTTC. Its protein is CASSQEGTREYEQYF.

This clone was seen a few times. The V call is TRBV5-4, the J call TRBJ1-1; D gene uncertain. This CDR3 is 11 amino acids long. V lost 4 bases and J lost 3, with 4 bases in between. Germline CDR1 reads SGHNT; CDR2 reads YYREEE (reference sequence). This CDR3 reads CASSIDTEAFF. DNA of the CDR3: TGTGCCAGCAGCATTGACACTGAAGCTTTCTTT.

V usage is TRBV10-1 and J usage is TRBJ2-5, with TRBD1 identical over 9 bases. Germline V CDR1 and CDR2: WNHNN, SYGVQD (reference sequence). V dropped 3 bases and J dropped 5; count of bases not matched to a gene: 7. CDR3 length equals 15 residues. The CDR3 loop reads CASSDRRDRGETQYF. CDR3 nucleotides: TGCGCCAGCAGTGACCGAAGAGACAGGGGGGAGACCCAGTACTTC.